These 23 T cell receptor beta chains came from one sample sequenced in a study of beta chain features in type 1 diabetes. Expressed TCRB transcripts were sequenced, since all the RNA that had been isolated was reverse transcribed. Sequencing was performed with immunoSEQ multiplex PCR; in TCRdb, only in-frame clones are kept and a portion is missing. Among more than 120,000 clones listed, 8.5% to 12% were seen once. The sequenced sample consisted of naive CD4+ T cells from blood. These receptors all stem from a man between 18 and 29 years old in good health.

CDR3 residues: CASSVGLSGGYYEQFF. The CDR3 DNA sequence: TGTGCCAGCAGCGTAGGGCTTAGCGGGGGGTATTATGAGCAGTTCTTC. The chain uses TRBV9 and TRBJ2-1, with 10 nucleotides matching TRBD2. The CDR3 contains 16 residues. In germline, CDR1 is SGDLS, CDR2 YYNGEE. Trimming cost V 0 bases and J 8 bases; bases outside gene matches: 8.

The sample holds a few counts of this clone. The CDR3 here is CASSFNRGYNEQFF. The DNA for the CDR3 is TGTGCCAGCAGTTTCAACAGGGGCTACAATGAGCAGTTCTTC. V gene TRBV27 combines with J gene TRBJ2-1, with 7 bases identical to TRBD1. The CDR3 is made up of 14 amino acids. The ends lost 3 bases at V and 3 bases at J; junction bases unmatched: 2. Germline values: CDR1 MNHEY, CDR2 SMNVEV (reference sequence).

This clone came up a few times. The chain combines TRBV19 with TRBJ2-7; 8 bases fit TRBD2. This CDR3 has 15 amino acids. The germline CDR1 and CDR2 sequences are LNHDA and SQIVND (reference sequence). The ends lost 6 bases at V and 6 bases at J; junction bases unmatched: 13. CDR3 sequence: CASSPKTGGTIEQYF. The DNA of the CDR3 is TGTGCCAGTAGCCCAAAAACGGGGGGGACAATCGAGCAGTACTTC.

The J gene is TRBJ2-3, the V gene TRBV5-5, with 8 bases aligning to TRBD1. Unmatched junction bases numbered 15, after V lost 3 bases and J lost 3 bases. The CDR3 totals 18 residues. Germline V gene sequence: CDR1 SGHKS, CDR2 YYEKEE (reference sequence). For the CDR3, the DNA is TGTGCCAGCAGCTCGGCCCGAAAGGACAGGGCTAGGACAGATACGCAGTATTTT. As protein: CASSSARKDRARTDTQYF.

The table lists this clone with a few counts. V gene TRBV7-2 combines with J gene TRBJ1-2, with D perhaps matching TRBD1 (5 bases). This CDR3 is built from 15 residues. V gave up 1 base and J gave up 4 bases, with 13 bases separating them. Germline CDR1 and CDR2: SGHTA and FQGNSA. The CDR3 sequence is CASSLDRDSLYGYTF. The DNA of the CDR3 is TGTGCCAGCAGCTTAGACCGCGACAGCCTCTATGGCTACACCTTC.

This chain connects TRBV6-1 to TRBJ2-1, with D possibly matching TRBD1 (6 bases). Germline lookup yields CDR1 MNHNS and CDR2 SASEGT. Between the trimmed V and J ends, which lost 0 bases and 8 bases, there was a span of 20 bases. This CDR3 contains 17 residues. The CDR3 protein is CASSEAGRALQGYEQFF. As DNA, the CDR3 is TGTGCCAGCAGTGAAGCGGGGCGGGCGCTCCAGGGGTATGAGCAGTTCTTC.

V gene TRBV15 combines with J gene TRBJ2-5; 9 bases align to TRBD2. CDR3 length: 13 amino acids. Germline CDR1 and CDR2: LNHNV and YYDKDF (reference sequence). The V gene end was trimmed by 2 bases and the J gene end by 5 bases; junction bases not matched to a gene: 0. CDR3 nucleotide sequence: TGTGCCACCAGCAGAAGCGGGGGGGAGACCCAGTACTTC. Translating it yields CATSRSGGETQYF.

This clone was counted between two and nine times. The chain has TRBV5-1 and TRBJ2-3; 15 bases are shared with TRBD2. CDR1 and CDR2 (germline): SGHRS, YFSETQ. Trimming took 4 bases from V and 5 from J; bases not matched to a gene: 5. The CDR3 is 16 amino acids. The CDR3, as DNA: TGCGCCAGCAGCCTTCGGACTAGCGGGGGGGGAGATACGCAGTATTTT. Translated, it gives CASSLRTSGGGDTQYF.

This clone was seen a few times. The chain is built from TRBV7-7 and TRBJ2-1; 12 positions match TRBD2. The CDR3 contains 13 residues. Trimming cost V 4 bases and J 13 bases; bases outside gene matches: 5. Germline lookup yields CDR1 SSHAT and CDR2 FNYEAQ (reference sequence). CDR3 loop: CASSSSGGVEQFF. The DNA for the CDR3 is TGTGCCAGCAGCTCTAGCGGGGGGGTCGAACAGTTCTTC.

This clone came up a few times. V and J are TRBV18 and TRBJ1-6, with 7 bases fitting TRBD1. This CDR3 has 15 amino acids. Germline V lookup: CDR1 KGHSH, CDR2 LQKENI. V gave up 5 bases and J gave up 6 bases; unmatched junction bases: 7. DNA for the CDR3: TGTGCCAGCTCATCCGGGACAGTGGGTAATTCACCCCTCCACTTT. Translated: CASSSGTVGNSPLHF.

This clone was detected many times. The chain couples TRBV28 to TRBJ1-6; 8 bases are shared with TRBD1. Germline trimming cut 5 bases from V and 14 bases from J; bases unmatched to any gene: 14. The CDR3 is made up of 15 amino acids. Germline CDR1 MDHEN, CDR2 SYDVKM. The CDR3 reads CASSPGGASGGTLHF. The CDR3 DNA is TGTGCCAGCAGTCCAGGGGGCGCTTCTGGTGGGACCCTCCACTTT.

The chain links TRBV4-3 to TRBJ1-6; TRBD1 is a possible D gene (6 bases). The CDR3 is made up of 18 amino acids. Germline V gene sequence: CDR1 LGHNA, CDR2 YSLEER. The V gene lost 0 bases and the J gene lost 0 bases, with 12 bases spanning the gap. The CDR3 nucleotides read TGCGCCAGCAGCCAAGAGGTTTGGGGGCGCTCCTATAATTCACCCCTCCACTTT. Protein sequence: CASSQEVWGRSYNSPLHF.

This clone was seen a handful of times. The rearrangement joins TRBV9 to TRBJ2-3; 15 bases align to TRBD2. Germline CDR1 SGDLS, CDR2 YYNGEE. The CDR3 totals 18 residues. Trimming cost V 5 bases and J 2 bases; bases outside gene matches: 9. This chain's CDR3 is CASRNGLAGGHDTDTQYF. The CDR3, as DNA: TGTGCCAGCAGAAACGGACTAGCGGGGGGGCATGACACAGATACGCAGTATTTT.

This clone appeared a few times. V usage is TRBV9 and J usage is TRBJ2-1; D possibly corresponds to TRBD1 (5 bases). The CDR3 is 16 residues long. The V end lost 0 bases, the J end lost 0 bases, and 10 bases lay between the germline ends. Germline V gives CDR1 SGDLS, CDR2 YYNGEE. DNA of the CDR3: TGTGCCAGCAGCGTAGAGGGGCCGAGCTCCTACAATGAGCAGTTCTTC. This sequence encodes CASSVEGPSSYNEQFF. Filled out from reference TRBV9 and TRBJ2-1, the complete variable domain reads DSGVTQTPKHLITATGQRVTLRCSPRSGDLSVYWYQQSLDQGLQFLIQYYNGEERAKGNILERFSAQQFPDLHSELNLSSLELGDSALYFCASSVEGPSSYNEQFFGPGTRLTVL.

The rearrangement links TRBV7-2 to TRBJ2-1, with TRBD1 as a possible D gene (8 bases). The CDR3 is 15 amino acids. The V end lost 4 bases, the J end lost 4 bases, and 14 bases lay between the germline ends. The germline V gene encodes CDR1 SGHTA and CDR2 FQGNSA. The CDR3 spells CASSWTRDRYNEQFF. The CDR3 nucleotides are TGTGCCAGCAGCTGGACTAGGGACAGGTACAATGAGCAGTTCTTC.

This clone was found once. The V gene is TRBV7-7, the J gene TRBJ2-5; maybe TRBD2 (5 bases). The CDR3 runs 13 residues. Looked up from germline, CDR1 is SSHAT and CDR2 is FNYEAQ (reference sequence). V lost 5 bases, J lost 5 bases, and 12 bases lay in between. For the CDR3, the DNA is TGTGCCAGCAGCCTCCAATTAGCGGAGACCCAGTACTTC. Protein product: CASSLQLAETQYF.

This clone was seen only a few times. The CDR3 DNA is TGTGCCTGGAGTGTAAGGAGCTATGGCTACACCTTC. This sequence encodes CAWSVRSYGYTF. The chain joins TRBV30 to TRBJ1-2; D not resolved. Trimming shortened V by 0 bases and J by 4 bases, and 6 bases separated the two germline ends. Per the germline V gene, CDR1 is GTSNPN and CDR2 is SVGIG (reference sequence). This CDR3 contains 12 residues.

J is TRBJ1-1 and V is TRBV6-6, with D possibly matching TRBD1 (6 bases). This CDR3 spans 14 amino acids. Germline-derived CDR1 and CDR2 are MNHNY and SVGAGI (reference sequence). V was trimmed by 6 bases and J by 6 bases, leaving 17 bases between them. In nucleotides, the CDR3 is TGTGCCAGCAGCCCGACAGGTCTCGGGGCTGAAGCTTTCTTT. Its protein product is CASSPTGLGAEAFF.

This clone was counted many times. The genes are TRBV7-2 and TRBJ2-7; D might be TRBD1 (6 bases). This CDR3 has 14 amino acids. Between the trimmed V and J ends, which lost 0 bases and 6 bases, there was a span of 12 bases. Germline V CDR1 and CDR2: SGHTA, FQGNSA. The CDR3 coding sequence is TGTGCCAGCAGCTTAGCACAGGGTGCCTTCGAGCAGTACTTC. It codes for CASSLAQGAFEQYF.

The rearrangement links TRBV10-3 to TRBJ1-2, with D unresolved. V dropped 0 bases and J dropped 7 bases, with 15 bases sitting between them. The CDR3 runs to 15 residues. The germline V gene has CDR1 ENHRY and CDR2 SYGVKD. The chain's CDR3 is CAISESIQPLVGYTF. The CDR3 region has the DNA TGTGCCATCAGTGAGTCGATACAGCCCCTGGTTGGCTACACCTTC.

CDR3 coding DNA: TGTGCCAGTACCCAGGGATTGAGGAACACTGAAGCTTTCTTT. Residues: CASTQGLRNTEAFF. The chain recombines TRBV19 with TRBJ1-1; tentatively, D is TRBD1 (5 bases). The CDR3 is made up of 14 amino acids. In germline, CDR1 is LNHDA, CDR2 SQIVND (reference sequence). The V gene lost 7 bases and the J gene lost 1 base, with 13 bases spanning the gap.

This clone was counted a few times. DNA for the CDR3: TGTGCCAGCAGCGCCGGGACAGGGGGCGCGTTGTACTATGGCTACACCTTC. Translating gives CASSAGTGGALYYGYTF. V and J are TRBV9 and TRBJ1-2; 12 bases agree with TRBD1. The junction had 9 bases not matched to a gene; V was cut back by 3 bases and J by 3 bases. Germline CDR1 is SGDLS and CDR2 is YYNGEE. The CDR3 contains 17 residues.

The chain couples TRBV11-1 to TRBJ1-3; 8 positions match TRBD1. Looked up from germline, CDR1 is SGHAT and CDR2 is FQDESV (reference sequence). J gave up 0 bases and V 5 bases, and 6 bases lay outside the gene matches. The CDR3 covers 16 residues. The CDR3 loop is CASSVTGAFSGNTIYF. The CDR3 DNA reads TGTGCCAGCAGCGTGACAGGGGCCTTCTCTGGAAACACCATATATTTT.